This is a list of T cell receptor beta chains from one sample in a study of PD-1 blockade in classical Hodgkin lymphoma. Sequencing was performed with immunoSEQ multiplex PCR; in TCRdb, only in-frame clones are kept and a portion is missing. The sample has more than 140,000 clones, around 84% seen once; the top ten hold roughly 9.8%. The sequencing here drew on peripheral blood mononuclear cells (PBMCs), taken before the second cycle of nivolumab. These receptors all come from a human donor with classical Hodgkin lymphoma. Each CDR3 is given with its conserved first and last residue.

J gene: TRBJ2-4
V gene: TRBV10-1
CDR3 protein: CARAPNDRAKNIQYF

J gene: TRBJ2-5
V gene: TRBV27
CDR3 protein: CASSLRPGGPIREETQYF

J gene: TRBJ1-5
V gene: TRBV18
CDR3 protein: CASSPQLDRGQPQHF

J gene: TRBJ1-1
V gene: TRBV6-5
CDR3 protein: CASSYSEVTEAFF

J gene: TRBJ1-5
V gene: TRBV6-5
CDR3 protein: CASSYTANQPQHF

J gene: TRBJ1-5
V gene: TRBV15
CDR3 protein: CATSRDQGAGNQPQHF

J gene: TRBJ2-7
V gene: TRBV27
CDR3 protein: CASSSNYEQYF

J gene: TRBJ2-3
V gene: TRBV18
CDR3 protein: CASSLQGIPTDTQYF

J gene: TRBJ2-7
V gene: TRBV27
CDR3 protein: CASSFKGSLFYEQYF

J gene: TRBJ2-3
V gene: TRBV5-4
CDR3 protein: CASSARDRGPDTQYF

J gene: TRBJ2-4
V gene: TRBV28
CDR3 protein: CASSLLGPIQYF

J gene: TRBJ2-3
V gene: TRBV5-4
CDR3 protein: CASSFRGAADTQYF

J gene: TRBJ2-5
V gene: TRBV5-6
CDR3 protein: CASSLGGLAGRTTQYF

J gene: TRBJ1-5
V gene: TRBV7-6
CDR3 protein: CASSSEVGGDQPQHF